This T cell receptor (beta chain) was recorded in a study of cytomegalovirus exposure and HLA in healthy donors. General study findings and limits: In an earlier analysis, in about 530 donors, most V segments appeared productive either ~90% or ~30% of the time. Follow-up analysis found HLA locus-dependent TCR association rates, highest for DRB1 and lowest for HLA-C.

This clone was picked up many times. Its antigen remains unknown. The sample has other DNA sequences that encode this CDR3 too. PCR employed 60 Vbeta and 13 Jbeta primers. As originally analysed: There were about 80 million unique TCR beta chains by a later count, and some 12 million of them were shared. Clones were read by immunoSEQ multiplex PCR, and TCRdb kept only the in-frame ones, dropping some. D and trimming come from the DNA, and the V and J calls and clone size come from that table. In the table there are about 180,000 clones, 70% to 85% of which are singletons. The V gene's germline CDR1 is MGHRA and CDR2 YSYEKL. CDR3 length: 17 amino acids. V lost 0 bases and J lost 0, with 11 bases in between.

The sample taken for sequencing was PBMCs. The clonotype comes from a woman in her forties in good health and CMV-seronegative. This sequence joins TRBV4-1 and TRBJ2-2; tentative D call: TRBD2 (5 bases). In nucleotides, the CDR3 is TGCGCCAGCAGCCAAGACGGAAGCGGCGCGAACACCGGGGAGCTGTTTTTT. Its translation: CASSQDGSGANTGELFF.